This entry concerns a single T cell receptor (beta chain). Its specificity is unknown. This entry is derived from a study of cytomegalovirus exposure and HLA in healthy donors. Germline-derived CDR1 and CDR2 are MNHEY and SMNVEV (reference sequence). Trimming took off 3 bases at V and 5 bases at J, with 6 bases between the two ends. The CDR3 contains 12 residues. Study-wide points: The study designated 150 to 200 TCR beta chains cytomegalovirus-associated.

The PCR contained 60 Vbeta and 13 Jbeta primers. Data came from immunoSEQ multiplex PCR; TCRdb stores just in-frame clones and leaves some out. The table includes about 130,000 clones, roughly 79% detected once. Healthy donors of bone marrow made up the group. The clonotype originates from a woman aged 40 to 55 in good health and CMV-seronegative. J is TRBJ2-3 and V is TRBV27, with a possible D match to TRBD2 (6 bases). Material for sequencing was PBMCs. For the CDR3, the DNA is TGTGCCAGCAGTTTCGGGGGAGATACGCAGTATTTT. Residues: CASSFGGDTQYF.